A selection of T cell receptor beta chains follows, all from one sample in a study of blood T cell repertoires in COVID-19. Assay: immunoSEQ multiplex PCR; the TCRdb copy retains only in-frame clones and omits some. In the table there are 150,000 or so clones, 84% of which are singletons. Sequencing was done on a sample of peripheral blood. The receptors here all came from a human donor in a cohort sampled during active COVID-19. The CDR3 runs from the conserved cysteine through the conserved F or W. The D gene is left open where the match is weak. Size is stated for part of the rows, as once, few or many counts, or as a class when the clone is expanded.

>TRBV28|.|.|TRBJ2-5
TGTGCCAGCGACACCGATAGCGGCGGAGAGACCCAGTACTTC
CASDTDSGGETQYF
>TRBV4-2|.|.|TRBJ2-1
TGTGCCAGCAGCCAAGTAACGCGCAATGAGCAGTTCTTC
CASSQVTRNEQFF
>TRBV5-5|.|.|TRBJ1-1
TGTGCCAGCAGCTTGACGGGGAAGACTGAAGCTTTCTTT
CASSLTGKTEAFF
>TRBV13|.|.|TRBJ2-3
TGTGCCAGCAGCTTATGGCCACGGAGGCGGGACACAGATACGCAGTATTTT
CASSLWPRRRDTDTQYF
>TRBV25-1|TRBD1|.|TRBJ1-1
TGTGCCAGCAGTGATCAAGACAGGGGAGCTGAAGCTTTCTTT
CASSDQDRGAEAFF
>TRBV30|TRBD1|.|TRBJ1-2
TGTGCCTGGAGCCTCGGACAGGGTTCGGGCGGCTACACCTTC
CAWSLGQGSGGYTF
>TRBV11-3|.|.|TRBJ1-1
TGTGCCAGCAGCTTAGCAGGTGGGGCAAACACTGAAGCTTTCTTT
CASSLAGGANTEAFF
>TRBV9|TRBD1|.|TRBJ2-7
TGTGCCAGCAGCGTAGGCGGGACAGGGGATCTCGAGCAGTACTTC
CASSVGGTGDLEQYF
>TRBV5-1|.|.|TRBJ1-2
TGCGCCAGCAGCCAACTCGGACAGAAATCAGCTGGCTACACCTTC
CASSQLGQKSAGYTF
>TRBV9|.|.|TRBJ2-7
TGTGCCAGCAGCGTAGGGGTAGCTAATTCCTACGAGCAGTACTTC
CASSVGVANSYEQYF
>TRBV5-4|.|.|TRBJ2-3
TGTGCCAGCAGCCCATTTGTGTCCAGCACAGATACGCAGTATTTT
CASSPFVSSTDTQYF
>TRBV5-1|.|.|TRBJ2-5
TGCGCCAGTGCCTGGGGAGGGACAAACCAAGAGACCCAGTACTTC
CASAWGGTNQETQYF
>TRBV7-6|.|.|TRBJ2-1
TGTGCCAGCAGCTTTCAGGGCTTAGAACGGTGGAAGAAAGGCAATGAGCAGTTCTTC
CASSFQGLERWKKGNEQFF
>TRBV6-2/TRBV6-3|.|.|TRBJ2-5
TGTGCCAGCAGTACTGGTTTTTACGGAGAGACCCAGTACTTC
CASSTGFYGETQYF
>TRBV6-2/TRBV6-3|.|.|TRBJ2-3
TGTGCCAGCAGTTACTCGGACTGGCGCTCGACGCAGTATTTT
CASSYSDWRSTQYF
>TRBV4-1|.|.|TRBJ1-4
TGCGCCAGCAGCCAAGATTTAACCCGGCTGTTTTTT
CASSQDLTRLFF
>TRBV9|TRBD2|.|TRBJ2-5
TGTGCCAGCAGCGTCGGTGAGCGGGGGGCCTCTACCCAAGAGACCCAGTACTTC
CASSVGERGASTQETQYF
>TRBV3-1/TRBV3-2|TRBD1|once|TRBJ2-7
TGTGCCAGCAGCCAAGAGACCGGGACAGGGACAATCTACGAGCAGTACTTC
CASSQETGTGTIYEQYF
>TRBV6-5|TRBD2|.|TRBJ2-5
TGTGCCAGCAGGATCCTAGCGGGGGGAAGGACCCAGTACTTC
CASRILAGGRTQYF
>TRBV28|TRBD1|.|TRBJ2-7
TGTGCCAGCAGACCCGGACAGGACTACGAGCAGTACTTC
CASRPGQDYEQYF
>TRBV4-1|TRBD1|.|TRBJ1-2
TGCGCCAGCAGCCTCGGACAGGGGGCGGACTATGGCTACACCTTC
CASSLGQGADYGYTF
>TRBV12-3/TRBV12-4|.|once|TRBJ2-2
TGTGCCAGCAGCGGCCTGAGGGGGGGGGAGCTGTTTTTT
CASSGLRGGELFF
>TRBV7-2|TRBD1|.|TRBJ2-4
TGTGCCAGCAGCCTAGAGGGGGCCGTGGCCAAAAACATTCAGTACTTC
CASSLEGAVAKNIQYF
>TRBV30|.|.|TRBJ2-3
TGTGCCTGGAACCTCCTTGGGGGGGGCTTAAACACAGATACGCAGTATTTT
CAWNLLGGGLNTDTQYF
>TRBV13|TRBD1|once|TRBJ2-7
TGTGCCAGCAGCACCTTGGACAGGACCTCCTACGAGCAGTACTTC
CASSTLDRTSYEQYF
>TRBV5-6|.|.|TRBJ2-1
TGTGCCAGCAGCTTGGGCAGGCGGGCCTACAATGAGCAGTTCTTC
CASSLGRRAYNEQFF
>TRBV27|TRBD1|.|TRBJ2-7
TGTGCCAGCAGAACAGGGGCCTCCGGCTACGAGCAGTACTTC
CASRTGASGYEQYF
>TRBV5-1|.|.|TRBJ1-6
TGCGCCAGCAGCTCAGCGGGGGATTATAATTCACCCCTCCACTTT
CASSSAGDYNSPLHF
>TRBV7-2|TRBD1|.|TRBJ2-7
TGTGCCAGCAGCTTCGGAACAGGGGCCCTTAACGAGCAGTACTTC
CASSFGTGALNEQYF
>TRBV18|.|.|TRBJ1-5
TGTGCCAGCTCACCCGGGGAGGGGACCTATAGCAATCAGCCCCAGCATTTT
CASSPGEGTYSNQPQHF
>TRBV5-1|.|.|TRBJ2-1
TGCGCCAGCAGCGTGGGAGTCGAGGATGAGCAGTTCTTC
CASSVGVEDEQFF
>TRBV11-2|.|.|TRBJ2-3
TGTGCCAGCAGCCGTATAGCGGTACTGATCACAGATACGCAGTATTTT
CASSRIAVLITDTQYF